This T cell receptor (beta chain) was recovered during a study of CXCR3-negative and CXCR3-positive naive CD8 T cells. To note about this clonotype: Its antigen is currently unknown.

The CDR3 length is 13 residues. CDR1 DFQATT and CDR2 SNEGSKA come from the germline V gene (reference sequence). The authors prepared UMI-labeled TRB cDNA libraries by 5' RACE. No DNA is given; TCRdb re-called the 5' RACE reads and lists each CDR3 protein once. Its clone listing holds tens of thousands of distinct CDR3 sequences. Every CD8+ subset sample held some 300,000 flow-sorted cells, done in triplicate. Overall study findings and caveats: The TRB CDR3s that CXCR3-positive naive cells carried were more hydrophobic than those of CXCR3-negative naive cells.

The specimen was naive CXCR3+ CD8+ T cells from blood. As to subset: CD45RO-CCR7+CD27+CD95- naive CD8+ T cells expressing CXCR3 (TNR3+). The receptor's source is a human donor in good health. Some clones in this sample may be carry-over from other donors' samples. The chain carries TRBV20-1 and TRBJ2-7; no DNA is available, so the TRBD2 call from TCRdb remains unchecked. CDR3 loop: CSAPRGAAREQYF.